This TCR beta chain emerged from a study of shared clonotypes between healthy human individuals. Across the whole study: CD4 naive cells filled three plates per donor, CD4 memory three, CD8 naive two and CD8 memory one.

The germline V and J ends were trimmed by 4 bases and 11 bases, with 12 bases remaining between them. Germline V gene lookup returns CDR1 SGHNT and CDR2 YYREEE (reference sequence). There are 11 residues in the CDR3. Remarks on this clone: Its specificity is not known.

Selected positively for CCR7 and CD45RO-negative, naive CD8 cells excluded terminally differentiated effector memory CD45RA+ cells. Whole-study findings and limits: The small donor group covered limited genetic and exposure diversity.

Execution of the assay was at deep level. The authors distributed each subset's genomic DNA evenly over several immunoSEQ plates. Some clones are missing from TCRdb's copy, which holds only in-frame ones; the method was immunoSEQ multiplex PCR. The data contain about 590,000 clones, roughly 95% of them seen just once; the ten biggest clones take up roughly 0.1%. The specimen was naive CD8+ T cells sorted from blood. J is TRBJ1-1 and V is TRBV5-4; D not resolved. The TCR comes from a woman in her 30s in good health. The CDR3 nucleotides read TGTGCCAGCAGCATGGGCCTCAACGCTTTCTTT. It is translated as CASSMGLNAFF.